The sequence of this T cell receptor beta chain was determined in a study of shared clonotypes between healthy human individuals. Donors were healthy HIV-negative adults without recent acute infections or vaccinations. TCRdb's table, derived via immunoSEQ multiplex PCR, lists solely in-frame clones and lacks some. The data show 980,000 or so clones, around three quarters seen once. Sample: memory CD4+ T cells sorted from blood. Subset defined: CD45RA-negative fraction. This receptor was obtained from a man aged 18 to 29 in good health.

CDR3 residues: CASRLSGRSFDTQYF. The CDR3 DNA is TGTGCCAGCAGACTTAGCGGGAGAAGCTTTGATACGCAGTATTTT. The V and J genes are TRBV6-5 and TRBJ2-3; 9 nucleotides line up with TRBD2. J gave up 6 bases and V 6 bases, and 10 bases lay outside the gene matches. There are 15 residues in the CDR3. Germline V gene sequence: CDR1 MNHEY, CDR2 SVGAGI.